This T cell receptor (beta chain) was found in a study of shared clonotypes between healthy human individuals. Whole-study results and caveats: Sampling covered blood only; tissue repertoires likely differ.

All the donors were Caucasian adults who lived in Nashville, Tennessee. Unsorted PBMC DNA underwent sequencing on ten immunoSEQ deep assay plates. Original methodology: Filtering of immunoSEQ junctional sequences could not match full-length read filtering. Sequencing was performed with immunoSEQ multiplex PCR; in TCRdb, only in-frame clones are kept and a portion is missing. D and trimming come from the DNA, and the V and J calls and clone size come from that table. The profile shows roughly 500,000 clones, around four fifths of them singletons. Remarks on this clone: Antigen: not known. The germline gene is not matched at one end of the junction; a read error may be the cause.

The clonotype comes from a woman aged 40-49 years in good health. Some clones in this sample may be carry-over from other donors' samples. Sample: PBMCs.

The chain's CDR3 is CVWSQDSSNQPQHF. The CDR3 region has the DNA TGTGTCTGGAGTCAGGACAGTAGCAATCAGCCCCAGCATTTT. The chain couples TRBV30 to TRBJ1-5, with D tentatively TRBD1 (6 bases). From germline, CDR1 is GTSNPN and CDR2 SVGIG (reference sequence). This CDR3 comprises 14 residues.